This T cell receptor beta chain was captured by sequencing in a study of cytomegalovirus exposure and HLA in healthy donors. The PCR ran on 60 Vbeta and 13 Jbeta primers. Clones were read by immunoSEQ multiplex PCR, and TCRdb kept only the in-frame ones, dropping some. The table shows fewer than 150,000 clones, with over 70% occurring only once. The study, taken as a whole, reports: Rare TCR sequences dominated, though some public TCRs recurred in many donors.

Per the germline V gene, CDR1 is SQVTM and CDR2 is ANQGSEA. V dropped 7 bases and J dropped 5; count of bases not matched to a gene: 6. CDR3 length equals 14 residues. About this clone: As yet, its antigen is unknown.

The chain carries TRBV29-1 and TRBJ2-1; 12 bases fit TRBD2. Sequencing was done on a sample of PBMCs. The clonotype was recovered from a man aged 35-49 years in good health and CMV-seronegative. CDR3 sequence (DNA): TGCAGCGGCGCGTGGACTAGCGGGAACAATGAGCAGTTCTTC. It encodes CSGAWTSGNNEQFF.